The present T cell receptor (beta chain) was sequenced within a study of CD8 T cells in Susac syndrome. The CDR3 loop spans 11 amino acids. Between the trimmed V and J ends, which lost 4 bases and 9 bases, there was a span of 9 bases. Germline values: CDR1 MNHEY, CDR2 SVGEGT. A quantity of 0.5 to 1 ug RNA underwent reverse transcription using random hexamers. TCRdb reprocessed the immunoSEQ multiplex PCR reads via MiXCR and lists one record per CDR3 protein. The data show about 150,000 distinct CDR3 sequences, with 90% to 95% seen just once and 0.15% to 0.2% held by the top ten. V and J are TRBV6-2 or TRBV6-3 and TRBJ1-1; D not certain. Sequencing was performed on CD4+ T cells from PBMCs. The origin of this receptor is a human donor with Susac syndrome. Here the CDR3 reads CASSSARQAFF. As DNA, the CDR3 is TGTGCCAGCAGTTCGGCCAGGCAAGCTTTCTTT.